A single sample gave rise to the 8 T cell receptor beta chains below, sequenced in a study of cytotoxic CD8 clonotypes in ibrutinib-treated CLL. Sequenced by immunoSEQ multiplex PCR; TCRdb stores in-frame clones only, minus some. This sample has over 100,000 clones; 80% to 90% occur once, and the top ten carry around 2%. Here the sequenced sample was PBMCs, taken after 24 months of ibrutinib treatment. Source of these receptors: a human donor with chronic lymphocytic leukemia.

This chain links TRBV7-8 with TRBJ1-6, with unresolved D. Between the trimmed V and J ends, which lost 1 base and 9 bases, there was a span of 10 bases. The CDR3 length is 14 residues. CDR1 SGHVS and CDR2 FQNEAQ come from the germline V gene. The CDR3 DNA reads TGTGCCAGCAGCTTAGAAGGGTATGGTTCACCCCTCCACTTT. It specifies CASSLEGYGSPLHF.

The chain links TRBV28 to TRBJ2-7, with a tentative D call TRBD1 (6 bases). This CDR3 region has 15 residues. V lost 2 bases and J 0 bases, leaving 11 bases between the germline ends. From germline, CDR1 is MDHEN and CDR2 SYDVKM. CDR3 residues: CASSLGGRNSYEQYF. Written as DNA, the CDR3 is TGTGCCAGCAGTTTAGGGGGCCGGAACTCCTACGAGCAGTACTTC.

V usage is TRBV19 and J usage is TRBJ1-1; D is unresolved. The CDR3 is made up of 13 amino acids. V lost 2 bases, J lost 2 bases, and 6 bases lay in between. CDR1 is LNHDA, CDR2 SQIVND, per germline (reference sequence). The CDR3 reads CASSIQLNTEAFF. CDR3 nucleotide sequence: TGTGCCAGTAGTATACAGCTTAACACTGAAGCTTTCTTT.

This chain connects TRBV11-3 to TRBJ2-6; D perhaps matches TRBD2 (7 bases). Trimming took off 5 bases at V and 2 bases at J, with 16 bases between the two ends. The germline CDR1 and CDR2 sequences are SGHNT and YENEEA. This CDR3 has 17 residues. CDR3 sequence: CASSPGEGVAGANVLTF. The CDR3 nucleotides are TGTGCCAGCAGCCCGGGGGAGGGGGTCGCTGGGGCCAACGTCCTGACTTTC.

This clone was found once. This chain uses TRBV4-1 with TRBJ1-2; unclear D gene. Germline-derived CDR1 and CDR2 are MGHRA and YSYEKL. CDR3 size: 14 residues. With 4 bases removed from V and 4 bases from J, the gap between germline ends came to 13 bases. In nucleotides, the CDR3 is TGCGCCAGCAGCCCCGGGTGGTCCCCCTATGGCTACACCTTC. Translated, it gives CASSPGWSPYGYTF.

The chain joins TRBV10-3 to TRBJ2-2; possibly TRBD1 for D (6 bases). CDR1 ENHRY and CDR2 SYGVKD come from the germline V gene. CDR3 size: 16 residues. V dropped 7 bases and J dropped 7 bases, with 22 bases sitting between them. Here the CDR3 DNA reads TGTGCCATCACTACTCCGGGACACGCGGGTGGCGGGGAGCTGTTTTTT. Translation gives CAITTPGHAGGGELFF.

The rearrangement uses TRBV19 and TRBJ1-5, with TRBD1 matching 8 bases. Trimming removed 5 bases from V and 6 bases from J; junction bases left unmatched: 12. The CDR3 spans 16 residues. Germline CDR1 reads LNHDA; CDR2 reads SQIVND (reference sequence). CDR3 nucleotide sequence: TGTGCCAGTAGTCCTCAGGGGGCAGGTCGGGGTCAGCCCCAGCATTTT. Residues: CASSPQGAGRGQPQHF.

The chain links TRBV28 to TRBJ2-7; TRBD1 or TRBD2 may be the D gene (5 bases each). V lost 3 bases and J 2 bases, leaving 11 bases between the germline ends. The CDR3 contains 14 residues. Germline CDR1 and CDR2: MDHEN and SYDVKM. The CDR3: CASSFWDGAYEQYF. The CDR3 bases are TGTGCCAGCAGTTTTTGGGACGGAGCCTACGAGCAGTACTTC.